This TCR beta chain derives from a study of blood T cells in healthy people across ages. Germline V CDR1 and CDR2: ENHRY, SYGVKD. The junction had 4 bases not matched to a gene; V was cut back by 4 bases and J by 6 bases. This CDR3 region has 14 residues. The study recruited healthy Caucasian donors from Russia who were aged about 6 to 95. PBMCs were isolated at a quantity of at least 7 million per sample. Combining a sample-barcoded 5' primer with a J-beta primer mix, a second PCR ran for roughly 6 to 12 cycles. The template-switch adaptor, which had 12 random nucleotides, put a tag on each cDNA molecule. TCRdb used MiXCR to reprocess the 5' RACE reads, holding one entry per CDR3 protein. This sample carries about 1.6 million distinct CDR3 sequences, about 35% of them seen once, and the ten largest clones take about 10%.

The sequenced material came from blood. V gene TRBV10-3 combines with J gene TRBJ2-1; 9 bases match TRBD1. The sequence was obtained from a woman aged 30 to 39 in good health. DNA for the CDR3: TGTGCCATCAGTGGGACAGGGGTCGTCAATGAGCAGTTCTTC. Its translation: CAISGTGVVNEQFF.